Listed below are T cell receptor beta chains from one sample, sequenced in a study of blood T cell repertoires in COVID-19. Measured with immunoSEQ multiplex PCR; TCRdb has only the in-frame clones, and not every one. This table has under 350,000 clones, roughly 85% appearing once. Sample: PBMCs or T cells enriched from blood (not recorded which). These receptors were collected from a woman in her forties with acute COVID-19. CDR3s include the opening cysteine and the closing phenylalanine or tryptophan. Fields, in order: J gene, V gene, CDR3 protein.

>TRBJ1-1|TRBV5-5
CASSLDPRTVEAFF
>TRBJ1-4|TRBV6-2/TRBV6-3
CASSYWREGEKLFF
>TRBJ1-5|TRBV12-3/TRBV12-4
CASSSPRQPQHF
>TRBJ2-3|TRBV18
CASSTRQGREDTQYF
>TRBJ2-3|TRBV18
CASSPPMGGGITQYF
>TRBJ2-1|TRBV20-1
CSASLAGGYLLKSNEQFF
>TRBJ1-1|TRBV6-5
CASRGGGYTEAFF
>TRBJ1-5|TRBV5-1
CASSLEGVGNQPQHF
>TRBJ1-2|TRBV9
CASSVGGGVGYGYTF
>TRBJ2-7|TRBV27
CASSPTGGGIYEQYF
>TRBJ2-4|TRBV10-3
CATRTREGLAGGPGNIQYF
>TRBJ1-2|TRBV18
CASSPSGTGSYGYTF
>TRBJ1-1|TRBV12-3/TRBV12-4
CASSLTNTEAFF
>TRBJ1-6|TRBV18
CASSQGPDGSPLHF
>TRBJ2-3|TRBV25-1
CASSDRGRGTDTQYF